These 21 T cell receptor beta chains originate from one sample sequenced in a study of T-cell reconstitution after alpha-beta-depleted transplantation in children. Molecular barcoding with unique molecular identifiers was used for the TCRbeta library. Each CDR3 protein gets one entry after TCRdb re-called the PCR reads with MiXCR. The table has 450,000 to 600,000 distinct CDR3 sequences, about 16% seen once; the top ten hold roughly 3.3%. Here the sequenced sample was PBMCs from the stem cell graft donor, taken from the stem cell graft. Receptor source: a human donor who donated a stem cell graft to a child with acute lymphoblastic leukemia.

The CDR3: CSATSGPSYNEQFF. CDR3 DNA sequence: TGCAGTGCTACTAGCGGGCCCTCCTACAATGAGCAGTTCTTC. The rearrangement links TRBV20-1 to TRBJ2-1; 8 bases are a match to TRBD2. With 4 bases clipped from V and 0 bases from J, the junction kept 2 bases outside the gene matches. Germline CDR1 and CDR2: DFQATT and SNEGSKA (reference sequence). The CDR3 runs to 14 residues.

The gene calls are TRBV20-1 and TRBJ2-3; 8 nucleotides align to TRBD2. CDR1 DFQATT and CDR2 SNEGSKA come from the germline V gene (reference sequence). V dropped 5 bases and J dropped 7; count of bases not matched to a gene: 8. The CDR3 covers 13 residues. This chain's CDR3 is CSAHSGTGYTQYF. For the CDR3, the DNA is TGCAGTGCTCATAGCGGGACTGGGTATACGCAGTATTTT.

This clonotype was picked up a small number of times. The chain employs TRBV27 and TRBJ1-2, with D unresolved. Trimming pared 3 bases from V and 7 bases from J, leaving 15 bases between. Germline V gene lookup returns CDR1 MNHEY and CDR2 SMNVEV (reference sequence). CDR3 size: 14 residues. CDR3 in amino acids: CASSLFEGSSGYTF. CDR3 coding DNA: TGTGCCAGCAGTTTGTTCGAGGGATCCTCTGGCTACACCTTC.

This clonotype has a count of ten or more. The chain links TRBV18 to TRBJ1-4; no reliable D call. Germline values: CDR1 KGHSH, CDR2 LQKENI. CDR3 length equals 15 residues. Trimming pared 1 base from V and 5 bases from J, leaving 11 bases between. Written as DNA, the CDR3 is TGTGCCAGCTCACCACTTTCGGAGACAAATGAAAAACTGTTTTTT. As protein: CASSPLSETNEKLFF. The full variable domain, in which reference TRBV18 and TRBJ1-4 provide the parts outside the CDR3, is NAGVMQNPRHLVRRRGQEARLRCSPMKGHSHVYWYRQLPEEGLKFMVYLQKENIIDESGMPKERFSAEFPKEGPSILRIQQVVRGDSAAYFCASSPLSETNEKLFFGSGTQLSVL.

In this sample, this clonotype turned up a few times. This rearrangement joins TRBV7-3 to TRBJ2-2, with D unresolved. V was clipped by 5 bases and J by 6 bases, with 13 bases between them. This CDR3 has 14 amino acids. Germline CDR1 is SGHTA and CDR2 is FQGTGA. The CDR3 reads CASSDLSWSGELFF. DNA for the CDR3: TGTGCCAGCAGCGACCTATCTTGGTCCGGGGAGCTGTTTTTT.

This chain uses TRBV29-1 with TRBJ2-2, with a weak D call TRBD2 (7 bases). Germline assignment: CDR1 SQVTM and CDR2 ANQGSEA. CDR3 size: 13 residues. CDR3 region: CRTGLANTGELFF. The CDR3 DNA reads TGCAGGACAGGACTAGCGAACACCGGGGAGCTGTTTTTT.

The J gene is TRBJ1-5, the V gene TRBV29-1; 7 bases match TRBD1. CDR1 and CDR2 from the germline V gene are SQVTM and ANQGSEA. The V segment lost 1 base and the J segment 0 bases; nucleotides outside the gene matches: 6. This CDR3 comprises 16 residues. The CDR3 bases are TGCAGCGTTGAAGGGGGACAGCCTGATAGCAATCAGCCCCAGCATTTT. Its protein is CSVEGGQPDSNQPQHF.

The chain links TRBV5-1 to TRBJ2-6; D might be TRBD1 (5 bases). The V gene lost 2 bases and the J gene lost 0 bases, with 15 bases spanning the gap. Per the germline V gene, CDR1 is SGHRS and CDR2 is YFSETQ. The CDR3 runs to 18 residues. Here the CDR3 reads CASSFYSGATSGANVLTF. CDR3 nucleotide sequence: TGCGCCAGCAGCTTCTACAGTGGGGCCACCTCTGGGGCCAACGTCCTGACTTTC. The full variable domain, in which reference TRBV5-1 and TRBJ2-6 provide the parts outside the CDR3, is KAGVTQTPRYLIKTRGQQVTLSCSPISGHRSVSWYQQTPGQGLQFLFEYFSETQRNKGNFPGRFSGRQFSNSRSEMNVSTLELGDSALYLCASSFYSGATSGANVLTFGAGSRLTVL.

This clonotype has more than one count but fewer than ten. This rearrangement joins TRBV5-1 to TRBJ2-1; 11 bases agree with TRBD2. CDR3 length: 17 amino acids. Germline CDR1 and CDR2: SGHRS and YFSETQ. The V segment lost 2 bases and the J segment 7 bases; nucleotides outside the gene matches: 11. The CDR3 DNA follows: TGCGCCAGCAGCTTACTAGCGGGAGTAATAGGTAGGAATGAGCAGTTCTTC. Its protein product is CASSLLAGVIGRNEQFF.

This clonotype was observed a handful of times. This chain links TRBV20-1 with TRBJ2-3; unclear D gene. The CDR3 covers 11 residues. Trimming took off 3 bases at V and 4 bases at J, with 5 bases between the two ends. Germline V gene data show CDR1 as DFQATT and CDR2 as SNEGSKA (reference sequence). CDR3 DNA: TGCAGTGCTAGCGCCTCAGATACGCAGTATTTT. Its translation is CSASASDTQYF.

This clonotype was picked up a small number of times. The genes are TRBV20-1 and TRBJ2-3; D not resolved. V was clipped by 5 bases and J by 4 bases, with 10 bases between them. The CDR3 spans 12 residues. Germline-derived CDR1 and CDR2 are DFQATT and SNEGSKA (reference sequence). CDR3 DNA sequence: TGCAGTGCTGCAACCTATTCAGATACGCAGTATTTT. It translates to CSAATYSDTQYF.

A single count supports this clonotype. In DNA, the CDR3 is TGTGCCAGCAGCTTAGCCGGTGGGACAGGGGGGCTTTCCTACGAGCAGTACTTC. Residues: CASSLAGGTGGLSYEQYF. The chain has TRBV11-1 and TRBJ2-7; 11 positions agree with TRBD1. V shed 0 bases, J shed 1 base, and the junction held 8 bases outside the gene matches. The CDR3 extends over 18 amino acids. In germline, CDR1 is SGHAT, CDR2 FQDESV (reference sequence).

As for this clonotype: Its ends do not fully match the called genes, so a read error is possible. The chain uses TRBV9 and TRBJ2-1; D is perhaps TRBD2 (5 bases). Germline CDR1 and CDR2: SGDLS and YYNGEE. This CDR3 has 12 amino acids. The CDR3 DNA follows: TGTGCCAGCAGCGGCGAGGGAAATGACCAGTTCTTC. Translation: CASSGEGNDQFF.

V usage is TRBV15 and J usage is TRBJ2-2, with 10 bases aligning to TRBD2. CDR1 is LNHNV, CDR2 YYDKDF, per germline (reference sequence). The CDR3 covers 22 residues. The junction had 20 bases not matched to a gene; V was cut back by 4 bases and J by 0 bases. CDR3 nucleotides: TGTGCCACCAGCACGCATTTGGGTAGCGGGAGGCCTCCTGTCCCGAACACCGGGGAGCTGTTTTTT. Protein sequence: CATSTHLGSGRPPVPNTGELFF.

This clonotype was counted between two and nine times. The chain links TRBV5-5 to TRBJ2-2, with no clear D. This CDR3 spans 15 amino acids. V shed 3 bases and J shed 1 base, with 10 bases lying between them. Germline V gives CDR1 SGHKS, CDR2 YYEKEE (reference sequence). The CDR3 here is CASSSSTENTGELFF. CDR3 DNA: TGTGCCAGCAGCTCCAGTACAGAGAACACCGGGGAGCTGTTTTTT.

The CDR3 DNA follows: TGTGCCAGCAGTTCGCCCCGACAGGGGTTAGACGACTATGGCTACACCTTC. Its translation is CASSSPRQGLDDYGYTF. V gene TRBV6-5 combines with J gene TRBJ1-2; TRBD1 matches 8 bases. The CDR3 runs 17 residues. Germline CDR1 and CDR2: MNHEY and SVGAGI. With 4 bases clipped from V and 3 bases from J, the junction kept 13 bases outside the gene matches.

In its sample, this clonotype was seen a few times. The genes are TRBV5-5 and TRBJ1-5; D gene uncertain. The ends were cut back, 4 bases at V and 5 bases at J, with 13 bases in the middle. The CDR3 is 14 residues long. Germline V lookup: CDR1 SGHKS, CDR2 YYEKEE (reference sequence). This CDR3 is CASSPGGRHQPQHF. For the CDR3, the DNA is TGTGCCAGCAGCCCAGGAGGTCGTCATCAGCCCCAGCATTTT.

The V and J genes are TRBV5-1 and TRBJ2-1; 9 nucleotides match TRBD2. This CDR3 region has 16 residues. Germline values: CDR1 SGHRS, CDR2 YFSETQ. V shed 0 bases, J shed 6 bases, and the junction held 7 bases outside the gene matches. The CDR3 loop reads CASSLASSGGTNEQFF. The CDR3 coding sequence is TGCGCCAGCAGCTTGGCCAGCAGCGGGGGGACCAATGAGCAGTTCTTC.

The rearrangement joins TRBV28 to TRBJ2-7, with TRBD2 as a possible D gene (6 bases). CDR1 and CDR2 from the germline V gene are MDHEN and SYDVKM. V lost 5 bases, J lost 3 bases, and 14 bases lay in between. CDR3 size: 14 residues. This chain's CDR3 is CASSRKGRIYEQYF. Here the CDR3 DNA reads TGTGCCAGCAGTAGGAAGGGGAGGATCTACGAGCAGTACTTC.

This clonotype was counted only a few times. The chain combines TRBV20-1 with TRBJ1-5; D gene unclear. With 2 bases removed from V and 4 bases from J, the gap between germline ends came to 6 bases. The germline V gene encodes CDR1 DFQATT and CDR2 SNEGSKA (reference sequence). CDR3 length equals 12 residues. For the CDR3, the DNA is TGCAGTGCTAGAAGAAGAAATCAGCCCCAGCATTTT. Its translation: CSARRRNQPQHF.

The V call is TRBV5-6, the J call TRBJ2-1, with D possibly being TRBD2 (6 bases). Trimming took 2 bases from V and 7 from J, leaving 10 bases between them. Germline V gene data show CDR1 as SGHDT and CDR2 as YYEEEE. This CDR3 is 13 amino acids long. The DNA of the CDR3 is TGTGCCAGCAGCTTCCTAGCGCAAAATGAGCAGTTCTTC. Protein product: CASSFLAQNEQFF.